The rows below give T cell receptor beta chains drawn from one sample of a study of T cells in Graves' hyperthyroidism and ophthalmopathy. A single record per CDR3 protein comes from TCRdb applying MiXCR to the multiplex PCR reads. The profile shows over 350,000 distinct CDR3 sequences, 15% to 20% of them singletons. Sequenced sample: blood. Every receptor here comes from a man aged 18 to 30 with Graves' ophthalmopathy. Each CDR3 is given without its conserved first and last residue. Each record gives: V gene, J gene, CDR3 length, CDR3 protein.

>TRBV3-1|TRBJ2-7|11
ASSPHSSYEQY
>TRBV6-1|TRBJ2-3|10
ASSLDRHTQY
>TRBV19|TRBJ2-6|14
ASSPQGGSGANVLT
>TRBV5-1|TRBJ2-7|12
ASSLDSRSYEQY
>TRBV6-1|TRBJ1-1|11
ASRDVGAGEAF
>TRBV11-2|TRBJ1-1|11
ASSLETGAEAF
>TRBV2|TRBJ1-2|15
ASSVGGGWDPNYGYT
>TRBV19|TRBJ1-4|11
ASGGQGSEKLF
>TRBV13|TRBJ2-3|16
ASSLIRQGRLAGGEQY
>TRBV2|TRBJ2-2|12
ASRGSGVTGELF
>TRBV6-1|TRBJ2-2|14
ASRAGTGGDTGELF
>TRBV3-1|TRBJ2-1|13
ASSQERLAGGEQF
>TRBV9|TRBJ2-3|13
ASMKTSGGPDTQY
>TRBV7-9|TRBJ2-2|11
ASSLYNTGELF
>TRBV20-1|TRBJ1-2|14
SAPALGTGLFYGYT
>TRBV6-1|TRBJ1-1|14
ASSEGRDILGTEAF
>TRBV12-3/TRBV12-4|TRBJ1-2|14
ASSLGAGGGLDGYT
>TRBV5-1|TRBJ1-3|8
ASSLLPIY
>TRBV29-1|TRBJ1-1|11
SATGGGNTEAF
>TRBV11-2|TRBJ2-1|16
ASSARPRTSGGRGEQF
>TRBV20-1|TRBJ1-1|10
RGGYSNTEAF
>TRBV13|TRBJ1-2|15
ASSSLRDRRLLYGYT
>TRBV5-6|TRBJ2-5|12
ASSLEVEVSAQY
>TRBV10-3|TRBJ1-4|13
AISGGSTNGEKLF
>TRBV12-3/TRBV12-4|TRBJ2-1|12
AIPTSGLYNEQF
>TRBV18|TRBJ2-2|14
ASSPGLAGPTGELF
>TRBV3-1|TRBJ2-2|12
ASSQLQGTGELF
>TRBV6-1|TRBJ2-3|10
ASSSRADTQY
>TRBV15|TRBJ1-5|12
ATSREASNQPQH